The subject of this entry is one T cell receptor beta chain. The data originate from a study of blood T cell repertoires in COVID-19. Across the study: T cells, B-cell-depleted T cells, or PBMCs provided the cDNA or gDNA that served as material.

The CDR3 consists of 12 residues. The V end lost 1 base, the J end lost 7 bases, and 7 bases lay between the germline ends. Germline values: CDR1 LGHDT, CDR2 YNNKEL (reference sequence). The authors' processing: Reference gene primer amplification in the assay estimated nucleated cell counts. Sequencing was performed with immunoSEQ multiplex PCR; in TCRdb, only in-frame clones are kept and a portion is missing. Clone size and the V and J calls come from that table; the DNA yielded D and trimming. Of tens of thousands of clones listed, approximately 80% are singletons. What was sequenced was peripheral blood. V and J are TRBV3-1 (or the pseudogene TRBV3-2) and TRBJ2-5; no clear D gene. The receptor was isolated from a young man with COVID-19, enrolled during active disease. CDR3 sequence (DNA): TGTGCCAGCAGCCAAGGTAGCCTGACCCAGTACTTC. This sequence encodes CASSQGSLTQYF.